This T cell receptor (beta chain) is drawn from a study of glioma-infiltrating T cells after dendritic cell vaccination listed by TCRdb under 2016. The study in broad terms: Of the roughly 15 glioblastoma patients in the cohort, all drawn from Phase I and II dendritic cell vaccination trials, 9 were newly diagnosed and 6 had recurrent disease. Autologous tumor lysate-pulsed dendritic cell vaccination was administered to the patients between 2003 and 2012. The vaccine was prepared from monocyte-derived dendritic cells that were cultured for more than six days with IL-4 and GM-CSF and then pulsed overnight with autologous tumor lysate. Patients received three intradermal dendritic cell vaccine injections at biweekly intervals in the arm below the axilla. In glioblastoma patients vaccinated with dendritic cells, deep sequencing of TCR beta CDR3 regions served to measure tumor-infiltrating lymphocyte content and to compare repertoires between tumor and blood. Survival after dendritic cell vaccination was correlated with TCR sequencing metrics such as TIL content and the overlap between tumor and blood repertoires. Results the study describes overall, beyond this receptor: The cohort was small and heterogeneous, and full blood and tumor sets were available for few patients, with initial-recurrent tumor pairs available for even fewer patients. Longer time to progression and overall survival after dendritic cell vaccination were predicted by higher estimated pretreatment TIL content. TCR clonality showed no direct relationship with survival, which suggests that a diverse polyclonal response may matter. The TCR overlap response model with three groups was called speculative and said to need prospective validation.

As regards this clone: No antigen is known for it. The sample holds no much larger clone one base away, and base qualities are not on file.

TCRB CDR3 regions were amplified from 2 to 2.5 ug genomic DNA, or all available DNA if less, using the immunoSEQ assay. For multiplex PCR, 60 forward primers for TCR V beta segments and 13 reverse primers for J beta segments were used. To estimate the number of reads per starting template, synthetic control templates were added to each sample at limiting dilution. Reads of 87 bp were generated by sequencing on the Illumina HiSeq System. On the authors' methods: PCR and sequencing errors were removed by a nearest neighbor algorithm that merged closely related sequences. TCR overlap was defined as the percentage of unique tumor TCR beta sequences that were also found in the peripheral blood of the same patient. TCRdb provides this immuneACCESS table in a form limited to in-frame rearrangements. Some clones are lacking; in checked studies, under half of them reflect an unresolved V gene, and why the rest are absent is not known. For V, J and clone size, that table is used; D and trimming come from the DNA. The sample profile shows tens of thousands of clones; roughly nine tenths of them were found once. In total, the top ten clones hold roughly 11% of the sample.

The CDR3 has 16 amino acids, counting the end cysteine and phenylalanine. Just CDR3 DNA is preserved here, 48 bases in frame from base 1. CDR1 SGHRS and CDR2 YFSETQ are derived from the germline V gene. Trimming takes 0 bases off V and 5 bases off J; junction bases not matched to a gene: 8. The sample's time point label, decoded: after dendritic cell vaccination, including at tumor progression/relapse. Patients were selected on the basis of adequate residual fresh-frozen tumor tissue and more than two years of available survival data. An isocitrate dehydrogenase mutation was not carried by any of the glioblastoma patients, although molecular status was otherwise variable. PBMC were collected before vaccination, two weeks after the third vaccination, and at tumor progression when it occurred. Genomic DNA was extracted with the Qiagen DNeasy Blood extraction Kit.

Sequences were derived from blood, sampled after dendritic cell vaccination. The receptor comes from a human donor with glioblastoma. The sequence joins TRBV5-1 to TRBJ1-5; 7 bases in the junction line up with TRBD1. The CDR3 protein sequence reads: CASSLAPQGSHQPQHF. The DNA sequence is TGCGCCAGCAGCTTGGCACCACAGGGGTCCCATCAGCCCCAGCATTTT.